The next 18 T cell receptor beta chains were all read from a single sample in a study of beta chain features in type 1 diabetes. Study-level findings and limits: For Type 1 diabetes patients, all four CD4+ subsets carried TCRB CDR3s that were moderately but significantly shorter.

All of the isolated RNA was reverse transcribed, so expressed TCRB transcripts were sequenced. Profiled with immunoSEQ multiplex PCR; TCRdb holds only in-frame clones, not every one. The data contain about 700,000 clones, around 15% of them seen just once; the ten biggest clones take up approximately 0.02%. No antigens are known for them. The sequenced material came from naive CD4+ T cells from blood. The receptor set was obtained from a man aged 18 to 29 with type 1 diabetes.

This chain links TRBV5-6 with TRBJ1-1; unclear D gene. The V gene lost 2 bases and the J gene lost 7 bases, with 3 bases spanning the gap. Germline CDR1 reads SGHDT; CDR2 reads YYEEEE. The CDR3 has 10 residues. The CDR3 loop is CASSFVEAFF. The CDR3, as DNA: TGTGCCAGCAGCTTCGTTGAAGCTTTCTTT.

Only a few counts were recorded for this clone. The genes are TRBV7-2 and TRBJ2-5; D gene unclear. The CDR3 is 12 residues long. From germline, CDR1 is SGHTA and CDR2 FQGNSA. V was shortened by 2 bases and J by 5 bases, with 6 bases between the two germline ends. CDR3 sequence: CASSLTWETQYF. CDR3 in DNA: TGTGCCAGCAGCTTAACATGGGAGACCCAGTACTTC.

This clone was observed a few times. This chain's CDR3 is CSVFGSYEQYF. The CDR3 bases are TGCAGCGTTTTCGGCTCCTACGAGCAGTACTTC. The chain has TRBV29-1 and TRBJ2-7, with D hard to call. The V gene lost 5 bases and the J gene lost 0 bases, with 5 bases spanning the gap. Germline V gives CDR1 SQVTM, CDR2 ANQGSEA. The CDR3 is made up of 11 amino acids.

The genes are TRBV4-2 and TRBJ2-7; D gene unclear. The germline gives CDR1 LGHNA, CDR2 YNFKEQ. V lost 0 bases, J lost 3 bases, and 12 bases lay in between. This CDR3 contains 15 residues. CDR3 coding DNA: TGTGCCAGCAGCCAAGATGAGCGATCTCTCTACGAGCAGTACTTC. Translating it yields CASSQDERSLYEQYF.

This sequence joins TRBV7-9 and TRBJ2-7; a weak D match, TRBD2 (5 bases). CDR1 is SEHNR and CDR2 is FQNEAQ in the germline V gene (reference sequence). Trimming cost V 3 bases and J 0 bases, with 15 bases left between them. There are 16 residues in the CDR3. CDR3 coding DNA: TGTGCCAGCAGCTTCCAAGGGAGTTCGGGCTCCTACGAGCAGTACTTC. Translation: CASSFQGSSGSYEQYF.

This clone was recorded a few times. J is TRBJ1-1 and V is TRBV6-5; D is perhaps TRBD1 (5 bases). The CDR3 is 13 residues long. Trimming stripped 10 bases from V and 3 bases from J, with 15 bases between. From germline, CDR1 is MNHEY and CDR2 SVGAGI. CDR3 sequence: CATKTQGDTEAFF. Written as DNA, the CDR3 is TGTGCCACCAAGACCCAGGGAGACACTGAAGCTTTCTTT.

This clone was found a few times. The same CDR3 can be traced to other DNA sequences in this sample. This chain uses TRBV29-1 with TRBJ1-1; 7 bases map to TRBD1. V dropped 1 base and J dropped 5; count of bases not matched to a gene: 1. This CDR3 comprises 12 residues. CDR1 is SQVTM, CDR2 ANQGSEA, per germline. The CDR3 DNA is TGCAGCGTTGAAGGACAGGGAACTGAAGCTTTCTTT. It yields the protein CSVEGQGTEAFF.

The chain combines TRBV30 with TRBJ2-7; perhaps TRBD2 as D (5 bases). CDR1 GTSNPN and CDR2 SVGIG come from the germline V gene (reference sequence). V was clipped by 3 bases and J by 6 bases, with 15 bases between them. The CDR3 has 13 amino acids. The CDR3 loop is CAWSAGLPIEQYF. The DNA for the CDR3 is TGTGCCTGGAGCGCTGGACTTCCCATCGAGCAGTACTTC.

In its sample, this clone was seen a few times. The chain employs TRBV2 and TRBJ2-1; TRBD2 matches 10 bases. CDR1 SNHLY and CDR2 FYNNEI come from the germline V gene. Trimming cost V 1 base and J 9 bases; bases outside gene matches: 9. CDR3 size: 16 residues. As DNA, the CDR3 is TGTGCCAGCAGTGAAGAGTTAGCGGGGGGAACCATTGAGCAGTTCTTC. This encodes CASSEELAGGTIEQFF.

The CDR3 region is CASLGGGEGTQYF. CDR3 DNA: TGTGCCAGCTTGGGAGGGGGCGAGGGGACCCAGTACTTC. This sequence joins TRBV6-1 and TRBJ2-5; either TRBD1 or TRBD2 may fit D (7 bases each). Germline lookup yields CDR1 MNHNS and CDR2 SASEGT. Trimming left V 8 bases short and J 7 bases short, with 17 bases between. The CDR3 consists of 13 residues.

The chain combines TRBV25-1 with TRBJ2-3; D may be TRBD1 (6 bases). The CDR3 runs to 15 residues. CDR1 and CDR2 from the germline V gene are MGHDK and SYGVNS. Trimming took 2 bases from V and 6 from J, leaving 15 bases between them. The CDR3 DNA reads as TGTGCCAGCAGTGAAAGGCAGGGGCTGTTGGATACGCAGTATTTT. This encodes CASSERQGLLDTQYF.

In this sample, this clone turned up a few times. The CDR3 DNA follows: TGCGCCAGCAGTCTGTCCGGGGCGCGCGATACGCAGTATTTT. It is translated as CASSLSGARDTQYF. The genes are TRBV4-1 and TRBJ2-3, with D possibly called TRBD1 or TRBD2 (5 bases each). Germline V gene sequence: CDR1 MGHRA, CDR2 YSYEKL. With 6 bases removed from V and 6 bases from J, the gap between germline ends came to 16 bases. The CDR3 is 14 residues long.

CDR3 residues: CASGGTGAYEQYF. Here the CDR3 DNA reads TGTGCCTCCGGGGGGACAGGGGCCTACGAGCAGTACTTC. The chain joins TRBV30 to TRBJ2-7; 10 bases agree with TRBD1. The germline gives CDR1 GTSNPN, CDR2 SVGIG (reference sequence). J was trimmed by 2 bases and V by 7 bases; bases with no gene match: 5. The CDR3 length is 13 residues.

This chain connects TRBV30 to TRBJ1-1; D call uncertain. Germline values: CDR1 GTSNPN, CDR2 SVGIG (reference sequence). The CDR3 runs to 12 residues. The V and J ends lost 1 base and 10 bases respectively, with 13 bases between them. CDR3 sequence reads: CAWSARLTAAFF. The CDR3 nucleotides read TGTGCCTGGAGTGCTCGACTAACGGCAGCTTTCTTT.

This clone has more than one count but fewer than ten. The DNA of the CDR3 is TGTGCCAGCAGTCCTCTCAGGTTAGGCTATGGCTACACCTTC. Amino acid sequence: CASSPLRLGYGYTF. The chain has TRBV27 and TRBJ1-2; no definite D call. Germline lookup yields CDR1 MNHEY and CDR2 SMNVEV (reference sequence). The CDR3 has 14 residues. V was shortened by 5 bases and J by 4 bases, with 14 bases between the two germline ends.

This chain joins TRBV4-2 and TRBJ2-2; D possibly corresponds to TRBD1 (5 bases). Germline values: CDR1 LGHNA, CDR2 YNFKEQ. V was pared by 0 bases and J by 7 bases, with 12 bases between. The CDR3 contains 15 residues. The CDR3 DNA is TGTGCCAGCAGCCAAGATGACAGCTGGAGCGGGGAGCTGTTTTTT. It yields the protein CASSQDDSWSGELFF.

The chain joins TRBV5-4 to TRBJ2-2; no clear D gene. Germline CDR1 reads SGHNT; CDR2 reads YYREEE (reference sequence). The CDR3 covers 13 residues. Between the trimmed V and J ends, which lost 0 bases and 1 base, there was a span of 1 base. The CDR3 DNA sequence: TGTGCCAGCAGCTTGGTGAACACCGGGGAGCTGTTTTTT. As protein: CASSLVNTGELFF.

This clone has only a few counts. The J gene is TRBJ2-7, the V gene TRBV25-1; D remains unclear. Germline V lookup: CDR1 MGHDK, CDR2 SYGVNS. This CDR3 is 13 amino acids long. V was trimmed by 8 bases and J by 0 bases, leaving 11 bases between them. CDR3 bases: TGTGCCAGCCCCCAAGGCAGCTCCTACGAGCAGTACTTC. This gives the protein CASPQGSSYEQYF.